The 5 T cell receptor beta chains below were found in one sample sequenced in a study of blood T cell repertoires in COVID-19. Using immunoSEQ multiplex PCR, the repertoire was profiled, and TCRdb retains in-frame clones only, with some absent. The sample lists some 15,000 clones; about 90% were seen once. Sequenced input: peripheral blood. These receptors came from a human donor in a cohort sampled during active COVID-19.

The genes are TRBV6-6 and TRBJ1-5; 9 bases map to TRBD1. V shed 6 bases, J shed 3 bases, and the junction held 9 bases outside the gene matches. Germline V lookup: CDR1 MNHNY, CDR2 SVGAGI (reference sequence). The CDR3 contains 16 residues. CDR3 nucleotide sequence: TGTGCCAGCAGAAACACAGGGGGCAACGACAATCAGCCCCAGCATTTT. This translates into CASRNTGGNDNQPQHF.

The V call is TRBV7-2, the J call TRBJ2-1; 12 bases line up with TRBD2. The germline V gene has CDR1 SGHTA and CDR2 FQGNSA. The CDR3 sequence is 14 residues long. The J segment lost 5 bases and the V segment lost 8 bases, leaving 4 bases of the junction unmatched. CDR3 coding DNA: TGTGCCAGCCGGCTAGCGGGGGGGGACAATGAGCAGTTCTTC. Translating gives CASRLAGGDNEQFF.

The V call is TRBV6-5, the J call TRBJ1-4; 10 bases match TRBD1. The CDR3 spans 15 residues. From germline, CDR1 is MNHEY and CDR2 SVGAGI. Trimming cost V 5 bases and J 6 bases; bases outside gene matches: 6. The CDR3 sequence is CASSLRQGADEKLFF. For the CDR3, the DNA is TGTGCCAGCAGTCTAAGACAGGGGGCAGATGAAAAACTGTTTTTT.

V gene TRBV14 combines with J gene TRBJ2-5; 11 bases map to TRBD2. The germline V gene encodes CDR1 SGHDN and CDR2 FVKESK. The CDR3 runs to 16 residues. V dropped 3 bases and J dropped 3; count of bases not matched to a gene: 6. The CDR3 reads CASSHWTSGRKETQYF. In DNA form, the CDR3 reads TGTGCCAGCAGCCACTGGACTAGCGGGCGGAAAGAGACCCAGTACTTC.

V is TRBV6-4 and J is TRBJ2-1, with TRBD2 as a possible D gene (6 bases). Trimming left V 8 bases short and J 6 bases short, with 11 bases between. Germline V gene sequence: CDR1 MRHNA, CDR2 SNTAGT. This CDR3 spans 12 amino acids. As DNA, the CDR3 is TGTGCCAGCGGGAGGAGGGGCAATGAGCAGTTCTTC. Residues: CASGRRGNEQFF.